These 8 T cell receptor beta chains came from one sample sequenced in a study of T cells of healthy individuals. TCRdb re-called the 5' RACE reads with MiXCR, one entry per CDR3 protein. Among 85,000 to 100,000 distinct CDR3 sequences, 15% to 20% were seen once, and the ten largest hold approximately 5.7%. Every receptor here comes from a human donor in good health.

This clonotype was counted ten times or more. The chain is built from TRBV4-1 and TRBJ2-1; 9 nucleotides line up with TRBD2. Losses at the gene ends were 1 base for V and 6 bases for J; bases not matched to a gene: 10. Per germline, CDR1 MGHRA and CDR2 YSYEKL. The length of the CDR3 is 17 residues. The DNA of the CDR3 is TGCGCCAGCAGCCAAGCTTCCCCCGGGACTAGCCTCAATGAGCAGTTCTTC. This codes for CASSQASPGTSLNEQFF.

The gene calls are TRBV28 and TRBJ2-7, with 8 bases fitting TRBD1. This CDR3 comprises 13 residues. CDR1 MDHEN and CDR2 SYDVKM come from the germline V gene. J was trimmed by 2 bases and V by 5 bases; bases with no gene match: 2. DNA of the CDR3: TGTGCCAGCAGTAACAGGGGGGCCTACGAGCAGTACTTC. Translation gives CASSNRGAYEQYF.

This clonotype was picked up many times. This rearrangement joins TRBV25-1 to TRBJ2-1, with D possibly matching TRBD1 (6 bases). V shed 1 base and J shed 0 bases, with 13 bases lying between them. Germline CDR1 MGHDK, CDR2 SYGVNS. The CDR3 is made up of 17 amino acids. In nucleotides, the CDR3 is TGTGCCAGCAGTGAATTAGGGGCGGACAGCTCCTACAATGAGCAGTTCTTC. Amino acid sequence: CASSELGADSSYNEQFF.

This sequence joins TRBV20-1 and TRBJ2-1; TRBD2 matches at 10 bases. J gave up 5 bases and V 1 base, and 8 bases lay outside the gene matches. Germline V gene sequence: CDR1 DFQATT, CDR2 SNEGSKA (reference sequence). The CDR3 covers 16 residues. The CDR3 protein is CSARVGPSGGNNEQFF. The CDR3 nucleotides are TGCAGTGCTAGAGTGGGTCCTAGCGGGGGCAACAATGAGCAGTTCTTC.

J is TRBJ2-3 and V is TRBV20-1, with D possibly TRBD2 on 5 matching bases. Trimming shortened V by 7 bases and J by 4 bases, and 9 bases separated the two germline ends. CDR3 size: 11 residues. Germline V gene data show CDR1 as DFQATT and CDR2 as SNEGSKA (reference sequence). In DNA form, the CDR3 reads TGCAGTGGAGAGGACTCAGATACGCAGTATTTT. Translated, it gives CSGEDSDTQYF.

The V and J genes are TRBV20-1 and TRBJ2-1; 8 bases line up with TRBD1. Losses at the gene ends were 5 bases for V and 3 bases for J; bases not matched to a gene: 6. This CDR3 is built from 14 residues. The germline gives CDR1 DFQATT, CDR2 SNEGSKA (reference sequence). The CDR3 loop is CSAGPGGDYNEQFF. DNA for the CDR3: TGCAGTGCTGGGCCAGGGGGCGACTACAATGAGCAGTTCTTC.

The chain links TRBV11-2 to TRBJ2-3, with 11 positions matching TRBD2. The trim removed 3 bases at V and 10 bases at J, leaving 9 bases unmatched. The CDR3 contains 15 residues. Germline CDR1 SGHAT, CDR2 FQNNGV. The CDR3 DNA is TGTGCCAGCAGCTTTACAGTACTAGCGGGGGTTGCGCAGTATTTT. Its translation is CASSFTVLAGVAQYF.

This clonotype was counted at least ten times. The V and J genes are TRBV4-3 and TRBJ2-5; D is uncertain. CDR1 and CDR2 (germline): LGHNA, YSLEER. CDR3 size: 13 residues. The V gene lost 0 bases and the J gene lost 1 base, with 3 bases spanning the gap. CDR3 sequence: CASSQDPQETQYF. The DNA for the CDR3 is TGCGCCAGCAGCCAAGATCCCCAAGAGACCCAGTACTTC.